This entry is about one TCR beta chain. Its antigen is unidentified. This CDR3 comprises 13 residues. The sample is drawn from a study of T cells in localized non-small cell lung cancer. Clones were sequenced by immunoSEQ multiplex PCR, and TCRdb holds only the in-frame ones, with some missing. The sample carries about 31,000 clones, 85% to 95% recorded once. Study-wide points: Detection in adjacent lung was observed for a median around 55 of the top 100 tumor clones.

This TCR was sampled from a woman aged 40-70 years with stage I lung adenocarcinoma. This specimen consisted of peripheral blood, obtained before any cancer treatment. This chain uses TRBV21-1 with TRBJ1-6; no DNA check was done on the table's D call, TRBD1. TRBV21-1 is an annotated pseudogene. This CDR3 reads CASFKQGLPPLHF. CDR3 DNA sequence: TGTGCCAGCTTCAAACAGGGGTTGCCACCCCTCCACTTT.